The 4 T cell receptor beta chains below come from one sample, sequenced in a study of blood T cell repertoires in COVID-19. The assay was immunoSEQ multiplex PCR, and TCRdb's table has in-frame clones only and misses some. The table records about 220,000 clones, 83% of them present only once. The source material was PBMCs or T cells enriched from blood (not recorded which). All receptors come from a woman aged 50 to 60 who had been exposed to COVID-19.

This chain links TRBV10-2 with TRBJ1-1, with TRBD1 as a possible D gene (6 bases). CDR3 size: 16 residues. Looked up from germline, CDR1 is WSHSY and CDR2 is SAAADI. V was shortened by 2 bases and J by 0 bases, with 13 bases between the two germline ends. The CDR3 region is CASSETGPVLNTEAFF. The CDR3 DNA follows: TGCGCCAGCAGTGAGACAGGGCCCGTATTGAACACTGAAGCTTTCTTT.

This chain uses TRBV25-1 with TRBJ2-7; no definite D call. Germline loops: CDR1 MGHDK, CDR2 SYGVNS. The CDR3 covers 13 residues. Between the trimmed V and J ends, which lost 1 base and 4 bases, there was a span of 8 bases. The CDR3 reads CASSESEYYEQYF. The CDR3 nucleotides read TGTGCCAGCAGTGAATCGGAGTATTACGAGCAGTACTTC.

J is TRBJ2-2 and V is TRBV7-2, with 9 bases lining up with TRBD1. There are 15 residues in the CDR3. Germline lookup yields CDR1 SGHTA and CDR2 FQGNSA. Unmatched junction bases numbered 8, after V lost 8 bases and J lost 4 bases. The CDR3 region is CASSLGTGSTGELFF. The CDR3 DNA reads TGTGCCAGCTCACTAGGGACAGGGAGCACCGGGGAGCTGTTTTTT.

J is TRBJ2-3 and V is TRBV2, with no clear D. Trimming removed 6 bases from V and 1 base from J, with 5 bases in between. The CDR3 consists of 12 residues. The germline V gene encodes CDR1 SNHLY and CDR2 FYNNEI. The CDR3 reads CASRPGTDTQYF. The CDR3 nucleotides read TGTGCCAGCAGGCCGGGCACAGATACGCAGTATTTT.